The 31 T cell receptor beta chains below all came from one sample that was sequenced in a study of early T cells in non-severe SARS-CoV-2 infection. TCRdb itself ran the 5' RACE reads through MiXCR, one entry per CDR3 protein. The sample shows tens of thousands of distinct CDR3 sequences, about 9.9% of them seen only once. Sequences were obtained from whole blood. Receptors originate from an adult who was a healthcare worker with PCR-confirmed SARS-CoV-2 infection or an uninfected control (not recorded which).

This clonotype was observed at least ten times. V gene TRBV5-4 combines with J gene TRBJ2-3; D is unclear. Trimming pared 4 bases from V and 9 bases from J, leaving 12 bases between. The germline V gene has CDR1 SGHNT and CDR2 YYREEE (reference sequence). The CDR3 runs to 12 residues. CDR3 residues: CASSEVVGTQYF. The CDR3 nucleotides read TGTGCCAGCAGCGAGGTTGTTGGGACGCAGTATTTT.

This clonotype has a count of ten or more. This chain links TRBV5-5 with TRBJ2-1, with TRBD2 matching 12 bases. The CDR3 totals 13 residues. With V trimmed by 8 bases and J by 7 bases, 4 bases remained unmatched. In germline, CDR1 is SGHKS, CDR2 YYEKEE (reference sequence). CDR3 region: CARLAGGMNEQFF. The CDR3 DNA is TGTGCCAGGCTAGCGGGAGGGATGAATGAGCAGTTCTTC.

This clonotype appeared a few times. The chain has TRBV12-3 or TRBV12-4 and TRBJ2-2, with D perhaps assigned TRBD1 or TRBD2 (7 bases each). The CDR3 totals 16 residues. Trimming took 6 bases from V and 5 from J, leaving 19 bases between them. CDR3 loop: CASSGGTDRDTGELFF. DNA of the CDR3: TGTGCCAGCAGCGGGGGGACCGACAGGGATACCGGGGAGCTGTTTTTT.

This clonotype was seen repeatedly, ten times or more. The chain recombines TRBV25-1 with TRBJ1-2; tentatively, D is TRBD1 (5 bases). Per germline, CDR1 MGHDK and CDR2 SYGVNS. V lost 2 bases and J lost 6, with 10 bases in between. The CDR3 consists of 13 residues. The CDR3 DNA follows: TGTGCCAGCAGTGAACTGGGGGGGGATGGCTACACCTTC. This codes for CASSELGGDGYTF.

The table lists this clonotype with many counts. J is TRBJ2-7 and V is TRBV7-3; TRBD1 matches at 8 bases. The germline V gene has CDR1 SGHTA and CDR2 FQGTGA. This CDR3 is built from 14 residues. Trimming took 5 bases from V and 7 from J; bases not matched to a gene: 10. The CDR3: CASSLQGDVGEQYF. The CDR3 nucleotides are TGTGCCAGCAGCCTACAGGGGGATGTTGGAGAGCAGTACTTC.

The sample holds many counts of this clonotype. The chain couples TRBV6-5 to TRBJ1-5; TRBD1 matches 8 bases. The CDR3 length is 14 residues. Germline loops: CDR1 MNHEY, CDR2 SVGAGI. The ends lost 6 bases at V and 6 bases at J; junction bases unmatched: 7. The chain's CDR3 is CASSPDRGGQPQHF. CDR3 in DNA: TGTGCCAGCAGCCCCGACAGGGGCGGTCAGCCCCAGCATTTT.

This clonotype appeared many times. J is TRBJ2-6 and V is TRBV7-9; D not certain. There are 14 residues in the CDR3. Germline CDR1 reads SEHNR; CDR2 reads FQNEAQ (reference sequence). The V and J ends lost 5 bases and 3 bases respectively, with 8 bases between them. CDR3 bases: TGTGCCAGCAGCCTTCCAAGTGGGGCCAACGTCCTGACTTTC. Translated: CASSLPSGANVLTF.

V is TRBV3-1 and J is TRBJ2-5; 8 bases map to TRBD2. The CDR3 has 15 residues. CDR1 and CDR2 from the germline V gene are LGHDT and YNNKEL (reference sequence). Trimming removed 4 bases from V and 6 bases from J; junction bases left unmatched: 10. In nucleotides, the CDR3 is TGTGCCAGCAGCCGCCGGGCAGCGGGGGAACAGACCCAGTACTTC. Translating it yields CASSRRAAGEQTQYF.

The chain has TRBV29-1 and TRBJ1-1; D gene uncertain. The germline V gene encodes CDR1 SQVTM and CDR2 ANQGSEA. The CDR3 sequence is 13 residues long. Trimming removed 4 bases from V and 4 bases from J, with 13 bases in between. Here the CDR3 reads CSVGPYAGTEAFF. CDR3 in DNA: TGCAGCGTTGGGCCTTACGCGGGCACTGAAGCTTTCTTT.

At least ten counts were recorded for this clonotype. The rearrangement links TRBV4-1 to TRBJ2-7, with TRBD1 matching over 9 bases. J was trimmed by 4 bases and V by 0 bases; bases with no gene match: 4. The CDR3 has 15 residues. CDR1 is MGHRA, CDR2 YSYEKL, per germline. The CDR3 spells CASSQDLGQGYEQYF. In nucleotides, the CDR3 is TGCGCCAGCAGCCAAGATCTTGGACAGGGGTACGAGCAGTACTTC.

This clonotype was seen a few times. The chain recombines TRBV9 with TRBJ1-1; 7 positions agree with TRBD1. CDR3 length: 13 residues. The junction had 6 bases not matched to a gene; V was cut back by 4 bases and J by 6 bases. CDR1 is SGDLS, CDR2 YYNGEE, per germline. CDR3: CASSPGTASEAFF. CDR3 in DNA: TGTGCCAGCAGCCCAGGGACAGCCTCTGAAGCTTTCTTT.

The genes are TRBV11-1 and TRBJ2-1; D gene ambiguous. Trimming left V 6 bases short and J 9 bases short, with 15 bases between. The CDR3 sequence is 13 residues long. Germline loops: CDR1 SGHAT, CDR2 FQDESV (reference sequence). CDR3 loop: CASSSGHLGEQFF. Here the CDR3 DNA reads TGTGCCAGCAGTTCCGGGCATTTAGGTGAGCAGTTCTTC.

Ten or more counts support this clonotype. V and J are TRBV20-1 and TRBJ1-4; D unresolved. Germline loops: CDR1 DFQATT, CDR2 SNEGSKA (reference sequence). Trimming shortened V by 8 bases and J by 0 bases, and 13 bases separated the two germline ends. The CDR3 is made up of 14 amino acids. CDR3: CSPSLGATNEKLFF. For the CDR3, the DNA is TGCAGTCCCTCGCTCGGGGCAACTAATGAAAAACTGTTTTTT.

This clonotype occurred many times. The rearrangement links TRBV7-2 to TRBJ1-6, with D perhaps matching TRBD1 (6 bases). Germline V gene data show CDR1 as SGHTA and CDR2 as FQGNSA. Trimming cost V 5 bases and J 4 bases, with 9 bases left between them. This CDR3 region has 14 residues. The CDR3 DNA reads as TGTGCCAGCAGCGGCGGACAGTATAATTCACCCCTCCACTTT. Its protein product is CASSGGQYNSPLHF.

This clonotype has a count of ten or more. CDR3 sequence: CASAGPRGGFYEQYF. The CDR3 region has the DNA TGTGCCAGCGCTGGCCCCCGGGGGGGATTCTACGAGCAGTACTTC. The chain couples TRBV12-3 or TRBV12-4 to TRBJ2-7; TRBD2 matches 8 bases. CDR3 length: 15 amino acids. V shed 8 bases and J 3 bases; nucleotides not matched to a gene: 12.

This clonotype was observed many times. The chain combines TRBV11-3 with TRBJ1-1, with 7 bases identical to TRBD1. V lost 8 bases and J lost 1; bases outside the gene matches: 4. Germline values: CDR1 SGHNT, CDR2 YENEEA. The CDR3 has 13 residues. CDR3 coding DNA: TGTGCCAGCCGGGGACAGACGAACACTGAAGCTTTCTTT. It codes for CASRGQTNTEAFF.

This rearrangement joins TRBV2 to TRBJ2-7, with D unresolved. The CDR3 is made up of 12 amino acids. V was pared by 4 bases and J by 0 bases, with 4 bases between. Germline V gene sequence: CDR1 SNHLY, CDR2 FYNNEI. The CDR3 sequence: CASSGVSYEQYF. The DNA for the CDR3 is TGTGCCAGCAGTGGGGTCTCCTACGAGCAGTACTTC.

In this sample, this clonotype turned up many times. The CDR3 DNA follows: TGTGCCAGCAGCTTAGCGGTAGGACAGGGGCAGCCCCAGCATTTT. Its protein product is CASSLAVGQGQPQHF. The chain couples TRBV7-2 to TRBJ1-5; 9 positions agree with TRBD1. The J segment lost 7 bases and the V segment lost 0 bases, leaving 4 bases of the junction unmatched. This CDR3 comprises 15 residues. Germline-derived CDR1 and CDR2 are SGHTA and FQGNSA.

This clonotype occurred many times. This chain links TRBV20-1 with TRBJ1-3; tentatively, D is TRBD1 (6 bases). The CDR3 runs 16 residues. CDR1 and CDR2 (germline): DFQATT, SNEGSKA (reference sequence). Trimming pared 6 bases from V and 0 bases from J, leaving 18 bases between. CDR3 nucleotides: TGCAGTGCGGGGCGGCCGGGACACTCCTCTGGAAACACCATATATTTT. Its translation is CSAGRPGHSSGNTIYF.

The chain combines TRBV29-1 with TRBJ2-7; a possible D gene is TRBD1 (7 bases). The germline V gene encodes CDR1 SQVTM and CDR2 ANQGSEA. This CDR3 comprises 12 residues. The germline V and J ends were trimmed by 6 bases and 1 base, with 10 bases remaining between them. The CDR3 region has the DNA TGCAGCGTGGGGGGACAGTCCTACGAGCAGTACTTC. Translation gives CSVGGQSYEQYF.

This clonotype was found a few times. J is TRBJ2-1 and V is TRBV13; D remains unclear. Germline V CDR1 and CDR2: PRHDT, FYEKMQ (reference sequence). This CDR3 comprises 17 residues. The V end lost 1 base, the J end lost 2 bases, and 15 bases lay between the germline ends. This CDR3 is CASSLVSVKIAYNEQFF. The CDR3 DNA reads TGTGCCAGCAGCTTAGTCTCGGTCAAAATTGCCTACAATGAGCAGTTCTTC.

This clonotype has just a few counts. CDR3 coding DNA: TGTGCCAGCCCCTGCTGGGGGGCATCCAAGACTGAAGCTTTCTTT. Amino acids: CASPCWGASKTEAFF. The rearrangement joins TRBV2 to TRBJ1-1; D possibly corresponds to TRBD1 (6 bases). Trimming left V 8 bases short and J 5 bases short, with 21 bases between. Germline-derived CDR1 and CDR2 are SNHLY and FYNNEI. The CDR3 is 15 residues long.

This clonotype occurred many times. V is TRBV5-6 and J is TRBJ1-1; 8 bases align to TRBD1. The germline gives CDR1 SGHDT, CDR2 YYEEEE. The V and J ends lost 0 bases and 5 bases, in that order; junction bases with no gene match: 9. The CDR3 length is 16 residues. The CDR3 sequence is CASSLVPGGRWTEAFF. CDR3 sequence (DNA): TGTGCCAGCAGCTTGGTTCCAGGGGGCCGATGGACTGAAGCTTTCTTT.

This clonotype showed up many times. The chain joins TRBV12-3 or TRBV12-4 to TRBJ1-5; TRBD1 is a possible D gene (5 bases). Between the trimmed V and J ends, which lost 7 bases and 7 bases, there was a span of 17 bases. The CDR3 covers 14 residues. The CDR3 DNA is TGTGCCAGCACACTATCCGGGACTCGACAGCCCCAGCATTTT. It translates to CASTLSGTRQPQHF.

In this sample, this clonotype turned up many times. The V and J genes are TRBV7-9 and TRBJ2-7, with D hard to call. Germline-derived CDR1 and CDR2 are SEHNR and FQNEAQ (reference sequence). Between the trimmed V and J ends, which lost 8 bases and 5 bases, there was a span of 16 bases. The CDR3 covers 13 residues. The CDR3 here is CASSRARSNEQYF. CDR3 in DNA: TGTGCCAGCTCCCGGGCCAGGTCAAACGAGCAGTACTTC.

The count of this clonotype is one. The chain couples TRBV29-1 to TRBJ2-5; D is undetermined. Germline CDR1 is SQVTM and CDR2 is ANQGSEA. The CDR3 has 14 residues. V was clipped by 5 bases and J by 1 base, with 14 bases between them. The CDR3 reads CSVPKRDLQETQYF. For the CDR3, the DNA is TGCAGCGTTCCAAAGCGCGACCTCCAAGAGACCCAGTACTTC.

Only a few counts were recorded for this clonotype. The V gene is TRBV5-5, the J gene TRBJ2-7; D is perhaps TRBD1 or TRBD2 (5 bases each). V gave up 4 bases and J gave up 0 bases, with 11 bases separating them. The length of the CDR3 is 14 residues. In germline, CDR1 is SGHKS, CDR2 YYEKEE (reference sequence). The CDR3 bases are TGTGCCAGCAGCGGGGGAGACCCCTCCTACGAGCAGTACTTC. Its protein product is CASSGGDPSYEQYF.

This clonotype was counted ten times or more. The chain is built from TRBV11-2 and TRBJ2-7; 9 bases map to TRBD2. CDR1 is SGHAT and CDR2 is FQNNGV in the germline V gene. Unmatched junction bases numbered 2, after V lost 0 bases and J lost 5 bases. The length of the CDR3 is 14 residues. This CDR3 reads CASSLEAGGHEQYF. In DNA, the CDR3 is TGTGCCAGCAGCTTAGAGGCGGGGGGGCACGAGCAGTACTTC.

The chain combines TRBV4-2 with TRBJ1-2, with D possibly TRBD1 on 6 matching bases. Germline V gene data show CDR1 as LGHNA and CDR2 as YNFKEQ. Deletions cut 0 bases from V and 9 bases from J, with 8 bases between. The length of the CDR3 is 12 residues. CDR3 sequence: CASSQDRGSYTF. The CDR3 DNA sequence: TGTGCCAGCAGCCAAGACAGGGGCAGCTACACCTTC.

On this clonotype: A read error is likely, as this CDR3 ends without the conserved phenylalanine or tryptophan. V and J are TRBV6-2 or TRBV6-3 and TRBJ2-3, with TRBD2 identical over 14 bases. CDR1 MNHEY and CDR2 SVGEGT come from the germline V gene. Trimming took 6 bases from V and 3 from J; bases not matched to a gene: 5. This CDR3 comprises 16 residues. Here the CDR3 reads CASSSGTSGGTDTQYL. CDR3 nucleotide sequence: TGTGCCAGCAGCTCCGGGACTAGCGGGGGAACAGATACGCAGTATTTG.

This clonotype showed up many times. This sequence joins TRBV2 and TRBJ2-7; 10 nucleotides line up with TRBD2. The CDR3 loop spans 14 amino acids. CDR1 and CDR2 (germline): SNHLY, FYNNEI. V shed 6 bases and J 1 base; nucleotides not matched to a gene: 3. This CDR3 is CASSGLAVSYEQYF. CDR3 coding DNA: TGTGCCAGCAGCGGACTAGCGGTTTCCTACGAGCAGTACTTC.